The rows below give T cell receptor beta chains drawn from one sample of a study of control samples from healthy donors and cancer patients. Method: immunoSEQ multiplex PCR; TCRdb's copy keeps in-frame clones and lacks some. Of 90,000 to 150,000 clones listed, approximately 90% are singletons. Input material: blood. The receptors shown here come from a man aged 30 to 39 in good health. The CDR3 runs from the conserved cysteine through the conserved F or W. D genes are given only for firm matches. Size is omitted from some rows. Given values are once, few, many or a class for expanded clones.

clone size: once; D gene: .; J gene: TRBJ1-2; V gene: TRBV15; CDR3 protein: CATSRDLGMNYGYTF; CDR3 DNA: TGTGCCACCAGCAGAGATCTGGGCATGAACTATGGCTACACCTTC
clone size: once; D gene: .; J gene: TRBJ1-2; V gene: TRBV5-6; CDR3 protein: CASSLAAGDLYGYTF; CDR3 DNA: TGTGCCAGCAGCTTGGCCGCCGGGGATCTCTATGGCTACACCTTC
clone size: .; D gene: TRBD1; J gene: TRBJ2-2; V gene: TRBV2; CDR3 protein: CASSAEQGASGELFF; CDR3 DNA: TGTGCCAGCAGTGCCGAACAGGGGGCATCCGGGGAGCTGTTTTTT
clone size: .; D gene: TRBD1; J gene: TRBJ1-4; V gene: TRBV19; CDR3 protein: CASRPTGTANEKLFF; CDR3 DNA: TGTGCCAGTAGGCCTACCGGGACAGCTAATGAAAAACTGTTTTTT
clone size: .; D gene: TRBD2; J gene: TRBJ2-5; V gene: TRBV6-4; CDR3 protein: CASSLTSGGEETQYF; CDR3 DNA: TGTGCCAGCAGCCTGACTAGCGGGGGGGAAGAGACCCAGTACTTC
clone size: .; D gene: .; J gene: TRBJ1-3; V gene: TRBV30; CDR3 protein: CAWSVRGNTIYF; CDR3 DNA: TGTGCCTGGAGTGTACGTGGAAACACCATATATTTT
clone size: .; D gene: TRBD1; J gene: TRBJ1-2; V gene: TRBV18; CDR3 protein: CASSVGQGEARGYTF; CDR3 DNA: TGTGCCAGCTCAGTTGGACAGGGTGAAGCAAGAGGCTACACCTTC
clone size: .; D gene: TRBD1; J gene: TRBJ1-2; V gene: TRBV19; CDR3 protein: CASSKGTGGFGYTF; CDR3 DNA: TGTGCCAGTAGTAAGGGGACAGGGGGCTTTGGCTACACCTTC
clone size: .; D gene: .; J gene: TRBJ1-2; V gene: TRBV5-6; CDR3 protein: CASSFSRGYTF; CDR3 DNA: TGTGCCAGCAGCTTCAGCCGCGGCTACACCTTC
clone size: few; D gene: .; J gene: TRBJ2-1; V gene: TRBV20-1; CDR3 protein: CSARGYNEQFF; CDR3 DNA: TGCAGTGCTAGGGGGTACAATGAGCAGTTCTTC
clone size: once; D gene: .; J gene: TRBJ1-4; V gene: TRBV10-3; CDR3 protein: CAIGETDNNEKLFF; CDR3 DNA: TGTGCCATCGGGGAGACAGACAATAATGAAAAACTGTTTTTT
clone size: .; D gene: .; J gene: TRBJ2-1; V gene: TRBV6-5; CDR3 protein: CASSYSYGQFNSEQFF; CDR3 DNA: TGTGCCAGCAGTTACTCCTACGGGCAGTTTAATAGTGAGCAGTTCTTC
clone size: .; D gene: TRBD1; J gene: TRBJ1-4; V gene: TRBV5-4; CDR3 protein: CASSPGQGASYEKLFF; CDR3 DNA: TGTGCCAGCAGCCCGGGACAGGGGGCCTCTTACGAAAAACTGTTTTTT
clone size: once; D gene: .; J gene: TRBJ1-1; V gene: TRBV2; CDR3 protein: CASSTGGLGAFF; CDR3 DNA: TGTGCCAGCAGTACTGGGGGGTTGGGAGCTTTCTTT
clone size: .; D gene: .; J gene: TRBJ1-2; V gene: TRBV3-1/TRBV3-2; CDR3 protein: CASSQDSQLGYTF; CDR3 DNA: TGTGCCAGCAGCCAAGACAGCCAATTAGGCTACACCTTC
clone size: once; D gene: .; J gene: TRBJ2-7; V gene: TRBV3-1/TRBV3-2; CDR3 protein: CASSEEESSYEQYF; CDR3 DNA: TGTGCCAGCAGTGAGGAAGAGAGCTCCTACGAGCAGTACTTC
clone size: .; D gene: .; J gene: TRBJ2-7; V gene: TRBV5-5; CDR3 protein: CASSSRGQQTYEQYF; CDR3 DNA: TGTGCCAGCAGTTCTAGAGGGCAGCAGACCTACGAGCAGTACTTC
clone size: .; D gene: .; J gene: TRBJ1-2; V gene: TRBV24-1; CDR3 protein: CATQDGDDGYTF; CDR3 DNA: TGTGCCACCCAGGACGGGGACGATGGCTACACCTTC
clone size: .; D gene: TRBD2; J gene: TRBJ2-3; V gene: TRBV4-2; CDR3 protein: CASSQALALAGGTDTQYF; CDR3 DNA: TGTGCCAGCAGCCAAGCTTTGGCACTAGCGGGTGGCACAGATACGCAGTATTTT
clone size: .; D gene: .; J gene: TRBJ1-2; V gene: TRBV5-1; CDR3 protein: CASSGDGDSYYGYTF; CDR3 DNA: TGCGCCAGCAGCGGGGACGGAGACTCCTACTATGGCTACACCTTC
clone size: .; D gene: TRBD1; J gene: TRBJ1-2; V gene: TRBV19; CDR3 protein: CASTIGQGSYTF; CDR3 DNA: TGTGCCAGTACTATAGGACAGGGGAGCTACACCTTC
clone size: .; D gene: TRBD2; J gene: TRBJ2-5; V gene: TRBV7-2; CDR3 protein: CASSLVATSGGVETQYF; CDR3 DNA: TGTGCCAGCAGCTTAGTAGCGACTAGCGGGGGGGTGGAGACCCAGTACTTC
clone size: .; D gene: .; J gene: TRBJ1-5; V gene: TRBV21-1; CDR3 protein: CASSKVTGGGQPQHF; CDR3 DNA: TGTGCCAGCAGCAAAGTTACCGGGGGGGGTCAGCCCCAGCATTTT
clone size: once; D gene: TRBD1; J gene: TRBJ2-2; V gene: TRBV10-3; CDR3 protein: CAIRETGSGELFF; CDR3 DNA: TGTGCCATCAGAGAGACAGGGAGCGGGGAGCTGTTTTTT
clone size: .; D gene: .; J gene: TRBJ2-1; V gene: TRBV10-1; CDR3 protein: CASSDRGAEQFF; CDR3 DNA: TGCGCCAGCAGTGATCGGGGGGCCGAGCAGTTCTTC
clone size: .; D gene: TRBD1; J gene: TRBJ2-7; V gene: TRBV15; CDR3 protein: CATSSTPTGRQYF; CDR3 DNA: TGTGCCACCAGCTCCACCCCGACAGGGCGCCAGTACTTC
clone size: .; D gene: .; J gene: TRBJ1-1; V gene: TRBV18; CDR3 protein: CASRLQENTEAFF; CDR3 DNA: TGTGCCAGCCGATTACAGGAGAACACTGAAGCTTTCTTT
clone size: .; D gene: TRBD1; J gene: TRBJ1-2; V gene: TRBV9; CDR3 protein: CASAPGQGRGYGYTF; CDR3 DNA: TGTGCCAGCGCCCCGGGACAGGGGAGAGGGTATGGCTACACCTTC
clone size: once; D gene: .; J gene: TRBJ2-7; V gene: TRBV18; CDR3 protein: CASSPMRDYEQYF; CDR3 DNA: TGTGCCAGCTCACCCATGAGGGACTACGAGCAGTACTTC
clone size: .; D gene: TRBD1; J gene: TRBJ2-5; V gene: TRBV6-5; CDR3 protein: CASIGLQGKETQYF; CDR3 DNA: TGTGCCAGCATAGGTCTACAGGGGAAAGAGACCCAGTACTTC
clone size: .; D gene: .; J gene: TRBJ2-7; V gene: TRBV29-1; CDR3 protein: CSVERGYEQYF; CDR3 DNA: TGCAGCGTTGAACGGGGCTACGAGCAGTACTTC
clone size: .; D gene: .; J gene: TRBJ1-5; V gene: TRBV5-6; CDR3 protein: CASSLEGEISNQPQHF; CDR3 DNA: TGTGCCAGCAGCTTGGAGGGAGAGATTAGCAATCAGCCCCAGCATTTT
clone size: .; D gene: TRBD2; J gene: TRBJ2-5; V gene: TRBV4-1; CDR3 protein: CASSQEGGGGETQYF; CDR3 DNA: TGCGCCAGCAGCCAAGAGGGCGGGGGGGGAGAGACCCAGTACTTC
clone size: .; D gene: .; J gene: TRBJ1-2; V gene: TRBV5-6; CDR3 protein: CASSLARGNYGYTF; CDR3 DNA: TGTGCCAGCAGCTTGGCAAGGGGGAACTATGGCTACACCTTC
clone size: .; D gene: .; J gene: TRBJ1-1; V gene: TRBV6-2/TRBV6-3; CDR3 protein: CASSAQGNRNTEAFF; CDR3 DNA: TGTGCCAGCAGTGCCCAGGGAAACAGGAACACTGAAGCTTTCTTT
clone size: .; D gene: .; J gene: TRBJ1-4; V gene: TRBV7-9; CDR3 protein: CASSLVTGEKLFF; CDR3 DNA: TGTGCCAGCAGCCTAGTTACAGGGGAAAAACTGTTTTTT
clone size: few; D gene: TRBD1; J gene: TRBJ1-3; V gene: TRBV5-1; CDR3 protein: CASSSGQAPGNTIYF; CDR3 DNA: TGCGCCAGCAGCTCTGGACAGGCGCCTGGAAACACCATATATTTT
clone size: .; D gene: .; J gene: TRBJ2-7; V gene: TRBV5-6; CDR3 protein: CASSVATGYEQYF; CDR3 DNA: TGTGCCAGCAGCGTGGCGACAGGCTACGAGCAGTACTTC
clone size: .; D gene: .; J gene: TRBJ1-2; V gene: TRBV5-6; CDR3 protein: CASSLNLRTSTNYGYTF; CDR3 DNA: TGTGCCAGCAGCTTAAATCTGAGGACGAGTACCAACTATGGCTACACCTTC
clone size: once; D gene: .; J gene: TRBJ1-1; V gene: TRBV12-3/TRBV12-4; CDR3 protein: CASSFTDEAFF; CDR3 DNA: TGTGCCAGCAGTTTTACGGATGAAGCTTTCTTT